This T cell receptor (beta chain) was obtained from a study of long-term antiretroviral therapy in people with HIV. Regarding the study as a whole: Dominance of pre-ART expanded clones persisted, fluctuating and often declining after ART. Narrower CDR3 length ranges marked HIV repertoires relative to controls.

Note on this clone: Its specificity is unknown.

No fewer than two post-ART and no fewer than one pre-ART PBMC samples existed for each donor. Treated in the United States were all of the participants with HIV. The assay, immunoSEQ v3.0, was run at survey level. Generated by immunoSEQ multiplex PCR, the TCRdb table keeps only in-frame clones and is missing some. The sample has more than 20,000 clones; about 85% are singletons. CDR3 length: 15 amino acids. Germline V CDR1 and CDR2: MNHNS, SASEGT. With 6 bases removed from V and 5 bases from J, the gap between germline ends came to 18 bases. Sequencing was performed on unsorted PBMCs, taken roughly 4 years after starting antiretroviral therapy. The genes are TRBV6-1 and TRBJ2-3, with D perhaps TRBD1 or TRBD2 (6 bases each). This sequence originates from a man in his late teens or twenties with HIV. DNA of the CDR3: TGTGCCAGCAGCGTGGACAGCGGAGGGAGAGATACGCAGTATTTT. Its protein product is CASSVDSGGRDTQYF.